What follows are 5 T cell receptor beta chains derived from one specimen sequenced in a study of T cells after posttransplantation cyclophosphamide. Assay used: immunoSEQ multiplex PCR; TCRdb lists only in-frame clones, some missing. The sample lists approximately 10,000 clones; about 80% were seen once. Controls had myeloablative marrow grafts with methotrexate and calcineurin inhibitor, sampled at 1 year. Sequencing used PBMCs, obtained 367 days after allogeneic stem cell transplant with calcineurin inhibitor and methotrexate. These receptors came from a young adult male patient who received an allogeneic stem cell transplant from an unrelated donor, was CMV-positive, and had acute GVHD only. A subset of T cells may come from the graft donor.

The chain couples TRBV6-5 to TRBJ2-1, with 8 bases aligning to TRBD2. The trim removed 6 bases at V and 8 bases at J, leaving 9 bases unmatched. The CDR3 is 14 residues long. The V gene's germline CDR1 is MNHEY and CDR2 SVGAGI. This CDR3 reads CASRDWREEYEQFF. The CDR3 DNA reads as TGTGCCAGCAGGGACTGGCGGGAGGAATATGAGCAGTTCTTC.

The chain employs TRBV6-5 and TRBJ2-7; TRBD2 aligns across 11 bases. The CDR3 has 14 amino acids. V lost 4 bases, J lost 7 bases, and 6 bases stayed unmatched. CDR1 and CDR2 (germline): MNHEY, SVGAGI. The CDR3 region has the DNA TGTGCCAGCAGTTTAGCGGGAGGGCCACGGGAGCAGTACTTC. Its translation: CASSLAGGPREQYF.

The CDR3 spells CASSAVDRGYEQYF. The CDR3 bases are TGTGCCAGCAGCGCGGTGGACAGGGGTTACGAGCAGTACTTC. The rearrangement links TRBV7-8 to TRBJ2-7; TRBD1 matches at 9 bases. The J segment lost 4 bases and the V segment lost 5 bases, leaving 6 bases of the junction unmatched. This CDR3 spans 14 amino acids. CDR1 and CDR2 from the germline V gene are SGHVS and FQNEAQ.

J is TRBJ1-2 and V is TRBV6-1; D possibly corresponds to TRBD1 (6 bases). This CDR3 region has 18 residues. V shed 2 bases and J shed 3 bases, with 22 bases lying between them. Germline values: CDR1 MNHNS, CDR2 SASEGT. The CDR3 DNA reads as TGTGCCAGCAGTGAACTGGGGTTCGGGGGGCCTCAGGACTATGGCTACACCTTC. This encodes CASSELGFGGPQDYGYTF.

J is TRBJ1-6 and V is TRBV9; D is undetermined. The length of the CDR3 is 13 residues. With 3 bases removed from V and 7 bases from J, the gap between germline ends came to 8 bases. Germline V gene sequence: CDR1 SGDLS, CDR2 YYNGEE. The CDR3 DNA reads as TGTGCCAGCAGCGGAGAACAGAATTCACCCCTCCACTTT. Protein: CASSGEQNSPLHF.